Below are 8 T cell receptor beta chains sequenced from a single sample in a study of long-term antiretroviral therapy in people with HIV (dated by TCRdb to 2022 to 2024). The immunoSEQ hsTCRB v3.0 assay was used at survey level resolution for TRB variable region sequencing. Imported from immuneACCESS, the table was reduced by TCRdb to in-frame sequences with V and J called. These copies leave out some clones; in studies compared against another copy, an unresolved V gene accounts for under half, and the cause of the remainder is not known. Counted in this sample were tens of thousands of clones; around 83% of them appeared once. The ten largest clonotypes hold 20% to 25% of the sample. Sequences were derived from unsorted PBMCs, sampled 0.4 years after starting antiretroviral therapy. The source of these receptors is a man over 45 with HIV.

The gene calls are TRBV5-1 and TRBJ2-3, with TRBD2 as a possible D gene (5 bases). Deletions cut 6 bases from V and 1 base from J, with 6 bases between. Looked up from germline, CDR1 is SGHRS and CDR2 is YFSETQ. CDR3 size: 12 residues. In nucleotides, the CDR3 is TGCGCCAGCATGGGAGGCACAGATACGCAGTATTTT. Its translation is CASMGGTDTQYF. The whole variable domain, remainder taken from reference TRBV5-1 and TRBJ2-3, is KAGVTQTPRYLIKTRGQQVTLSCSPISGHRSVSWYQQTPGQGLQFLFEYFSETQRNKGNFPGRFSGRQFSNSRSEMNVSTLELGDSALYLCASMGGTDTQYFGPGTRLTVL.

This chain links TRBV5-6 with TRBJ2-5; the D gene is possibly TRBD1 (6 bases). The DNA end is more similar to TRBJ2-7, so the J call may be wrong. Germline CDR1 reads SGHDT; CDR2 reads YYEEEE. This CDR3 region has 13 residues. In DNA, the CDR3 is TGTGCCAGCAGCGACGGGACAAGCTACGAGCAGTACTTC. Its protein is CASSDGTSYEQYF.

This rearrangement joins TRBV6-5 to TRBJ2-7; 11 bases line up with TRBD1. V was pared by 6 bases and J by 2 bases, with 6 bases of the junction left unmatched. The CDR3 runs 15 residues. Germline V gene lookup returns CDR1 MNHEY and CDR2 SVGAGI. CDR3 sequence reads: CASSFRDRGAYEQYF. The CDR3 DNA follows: TGTGCCAGCAGCTTCCGGGACAGGGGGGCCTACGAGCAGTACTTC.

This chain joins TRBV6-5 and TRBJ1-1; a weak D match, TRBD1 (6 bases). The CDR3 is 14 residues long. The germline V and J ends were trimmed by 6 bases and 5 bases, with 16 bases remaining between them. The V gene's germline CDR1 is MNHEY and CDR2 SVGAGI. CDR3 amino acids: CASSPGTTRTEAFF. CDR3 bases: TGTGCCAGCAGCCCCGGGACAACCAGGACTGAAGCTTTCTTT.

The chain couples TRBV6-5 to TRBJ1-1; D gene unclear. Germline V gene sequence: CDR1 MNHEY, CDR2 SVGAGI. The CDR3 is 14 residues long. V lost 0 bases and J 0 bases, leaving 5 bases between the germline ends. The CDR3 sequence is CASSYSLMNTEAFF. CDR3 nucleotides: TGTGCCAGCAGTTACTCCCTGATGAACACTGAAGCTTTCTTT.

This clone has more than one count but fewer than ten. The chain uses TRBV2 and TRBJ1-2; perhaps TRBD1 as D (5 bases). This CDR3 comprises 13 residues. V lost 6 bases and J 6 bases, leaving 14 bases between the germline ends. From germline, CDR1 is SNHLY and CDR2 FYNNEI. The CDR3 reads CASRKGTANGYTF. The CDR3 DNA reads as TGTGCCAGCAGGAAGGGGACGGCGAATGGCTACACCTTC.

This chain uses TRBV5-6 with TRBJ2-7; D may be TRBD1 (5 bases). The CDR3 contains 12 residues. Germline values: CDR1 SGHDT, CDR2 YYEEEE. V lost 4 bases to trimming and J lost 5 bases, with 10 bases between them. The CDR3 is CASSPQGNEQYF. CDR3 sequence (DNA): TGTGCCAGCAGCCCCCAGGGAAACGAGCAGTACTTC.

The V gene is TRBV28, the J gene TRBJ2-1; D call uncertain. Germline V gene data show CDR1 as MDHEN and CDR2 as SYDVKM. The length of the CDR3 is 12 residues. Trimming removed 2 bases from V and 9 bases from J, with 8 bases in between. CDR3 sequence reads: CASSLVSSEQFF. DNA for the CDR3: TGTGCCAGCAGTTTAGTAAGTTCTGAGCAGTTCTTC.